This T cell receptor (beta chain) was sequenced during a study of Graves' ophthalmopathy and Graves' hyperthyroidism. Overall study: Peripheral blood collection took place at initial diagnosis, before any treatment.

Each donor who had ophthalmopathy showed moderate-to-severe activity, a CAS of ≥3, a NOSPECS of ≥4, and a duration under 3 months. Researchers took RNA transcripts and amplified TCR beta CDR3 regions from them. Scientists carried out first-round RT-PCR using HTBI primers and then a second-round multiplex PCR. MiXCR, run by TCRdb on the multiplex PCR reads, gives a single entry per CDR3 protein. In the table there are about 210,000 distinct CDR3 sequences, just under 30% of which are singletons. V was shortened by 2 bases and J by 6 bases, with 17 bases between the two germline ends. CDR3 length equals 15 residues. CDR1 is MNHNS and CDR2 is SASEGT in the germline V gene. This clonotype was seen at least ten times.

This rearrangement joins TRBV6-1 to TRBJ2-7; TRBD2 might be the D (5 bases). Sequences were obtained from peripheral blood. The TCR originated in a man in his fifties with Graves' ophthalmopathy. This CDR3 is CASSEHDGLETEQYF. CDR3 coding DNA: TGTGCCAGCAGTGAACACGACGGACTTGAGACCGAGCAGTACTTC.